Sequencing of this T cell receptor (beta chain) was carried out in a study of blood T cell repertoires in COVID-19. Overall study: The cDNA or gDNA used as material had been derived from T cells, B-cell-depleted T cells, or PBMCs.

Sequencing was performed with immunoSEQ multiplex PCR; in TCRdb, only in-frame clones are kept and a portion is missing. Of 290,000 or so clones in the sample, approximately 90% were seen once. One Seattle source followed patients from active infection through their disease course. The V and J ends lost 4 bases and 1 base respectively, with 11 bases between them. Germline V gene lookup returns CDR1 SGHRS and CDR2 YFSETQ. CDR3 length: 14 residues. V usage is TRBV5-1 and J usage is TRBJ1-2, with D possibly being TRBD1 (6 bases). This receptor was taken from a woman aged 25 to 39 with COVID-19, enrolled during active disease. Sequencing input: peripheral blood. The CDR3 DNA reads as TGCGCCAGCAGCCGGACACAGGGTAACTATGGCTACACCTTC. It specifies CASSRTQGNYGYTF.